The sequence of this TCR beta chain was determined in a study of cytomegalovirus exposure and HLA in healthy donors. The V end lost 2 bases, the J end lost 6 bases, and 10 bases lay between the germline ends. From germline, CDR1 is LNHNV and CDR2 YYDKDF (reference sequence). This CDR3 is 13 amino acids long. Use of 60 Vbeta and 13 Jbeta primers characterized the PCR. The protocol was immunoSEQ multiplex PCR, while the TCRdb copy is restricted to in-frame clones and leaves out a portion. This table has approximately 170,000 clones, more than 70% appearing once. This sequence joins TRBV15 and TRBJ1-1; D ambiguous. The sample was PBMCs. This sequence was found in a girl between 5 and 17 years old in good health and CMV-seronegative. Here the CDR3 reads CATSRNREPEAFF. The CDR3 bases are TGTGCCACCAGCAGAAATCGGGAACCTGAAGCTTTCTTT.